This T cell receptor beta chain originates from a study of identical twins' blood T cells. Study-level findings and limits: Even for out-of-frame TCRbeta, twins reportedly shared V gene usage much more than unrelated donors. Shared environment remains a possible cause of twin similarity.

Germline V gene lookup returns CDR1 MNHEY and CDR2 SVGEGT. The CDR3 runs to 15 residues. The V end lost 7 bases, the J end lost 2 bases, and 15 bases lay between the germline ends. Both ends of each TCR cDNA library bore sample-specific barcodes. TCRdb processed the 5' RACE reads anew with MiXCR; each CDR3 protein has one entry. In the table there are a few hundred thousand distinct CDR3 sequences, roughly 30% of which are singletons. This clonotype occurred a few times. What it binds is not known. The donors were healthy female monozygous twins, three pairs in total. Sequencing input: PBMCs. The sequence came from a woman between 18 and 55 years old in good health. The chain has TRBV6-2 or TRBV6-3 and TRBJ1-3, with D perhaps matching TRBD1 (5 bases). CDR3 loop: CASTKTQTAGNTIYF. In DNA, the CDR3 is TGTGCCAGCACCAAGACCCAGACAGCTGGAAACACCATATATTTT.